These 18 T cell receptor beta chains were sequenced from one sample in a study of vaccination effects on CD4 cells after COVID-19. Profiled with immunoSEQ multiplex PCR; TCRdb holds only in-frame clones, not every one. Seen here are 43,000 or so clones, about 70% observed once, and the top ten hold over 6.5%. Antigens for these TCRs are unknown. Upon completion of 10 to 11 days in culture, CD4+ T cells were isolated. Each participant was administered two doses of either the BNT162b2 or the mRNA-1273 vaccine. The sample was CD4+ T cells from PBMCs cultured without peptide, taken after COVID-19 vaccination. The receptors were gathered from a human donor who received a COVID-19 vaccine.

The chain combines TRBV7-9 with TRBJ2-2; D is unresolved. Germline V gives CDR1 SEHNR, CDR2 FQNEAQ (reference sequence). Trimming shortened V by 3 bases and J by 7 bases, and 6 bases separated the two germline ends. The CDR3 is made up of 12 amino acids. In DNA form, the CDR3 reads TGTGCCAGCAGCTTGCCGCTCGGGGAGCTGTTTTTT. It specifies CASSLPLGELFF.

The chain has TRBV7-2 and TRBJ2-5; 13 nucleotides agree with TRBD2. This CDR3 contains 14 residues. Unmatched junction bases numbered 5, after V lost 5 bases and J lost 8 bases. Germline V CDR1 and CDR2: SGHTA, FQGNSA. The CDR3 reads CASSPGLAGTTQYF. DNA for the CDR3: TGTGCCAGCAGCCCGGGACTAGCGGGAACAACCCAGTACTTC.

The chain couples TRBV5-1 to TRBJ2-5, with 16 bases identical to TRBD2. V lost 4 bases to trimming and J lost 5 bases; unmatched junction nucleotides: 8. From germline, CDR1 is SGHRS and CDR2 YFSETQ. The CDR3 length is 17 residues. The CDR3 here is CASSAGTSGGAKETQYF. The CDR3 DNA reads TGCGCCAGCAGCGCCGGGACTAGCGGGGGGGCAAAGGAGACCCAGTACTTC.

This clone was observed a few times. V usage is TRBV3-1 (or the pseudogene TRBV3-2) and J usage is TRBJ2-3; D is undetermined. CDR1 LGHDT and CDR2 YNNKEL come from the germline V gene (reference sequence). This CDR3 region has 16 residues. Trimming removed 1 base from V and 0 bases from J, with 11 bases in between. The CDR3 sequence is CASSQVRRSSTDTQYF. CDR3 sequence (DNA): TGTGCCAGCAGCCAAGTTCGCCGTTCTAGCACAGATACGCAGTATTTT.

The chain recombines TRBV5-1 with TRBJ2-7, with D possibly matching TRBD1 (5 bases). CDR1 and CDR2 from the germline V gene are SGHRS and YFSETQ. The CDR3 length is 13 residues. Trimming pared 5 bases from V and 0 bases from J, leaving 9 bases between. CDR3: CASSPDNSYEQYF. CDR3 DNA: TGCGCCAGCAGTCCGGACAACTCCTACGAGCAGTACTTC.

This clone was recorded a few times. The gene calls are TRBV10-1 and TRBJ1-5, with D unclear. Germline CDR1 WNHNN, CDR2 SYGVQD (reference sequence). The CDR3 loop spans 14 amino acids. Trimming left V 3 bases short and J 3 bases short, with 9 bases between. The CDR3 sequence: CASSEGGTNQPQHF. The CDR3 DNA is TGCGCCAGCAGTGAAGGAGGAACCAATCAGCCCCAGCATTTT.

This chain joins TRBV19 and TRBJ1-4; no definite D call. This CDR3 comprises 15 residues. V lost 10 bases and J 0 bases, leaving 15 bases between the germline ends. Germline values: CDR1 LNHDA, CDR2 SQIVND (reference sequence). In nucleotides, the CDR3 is TGTGCCACCTGGGAGGGAGGGACAACTAATGAAAAACTGTTTTTT. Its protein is CATWEGGTTNEKLFF.

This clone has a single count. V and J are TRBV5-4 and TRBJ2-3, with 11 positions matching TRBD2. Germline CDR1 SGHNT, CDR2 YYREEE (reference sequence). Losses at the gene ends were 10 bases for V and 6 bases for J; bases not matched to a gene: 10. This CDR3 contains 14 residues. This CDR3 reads CAGSLAGGGDTQYF. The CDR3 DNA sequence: TGTGCCGGATCCCTAGCGGGGGGTGGGGATACGCAGTATTTT.

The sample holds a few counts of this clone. CDR3 in amino acids: CASSLSNEQFF. Here the CDR3 DNA reads TGTGCCAGCAGCTTAAGCAATGAGCAGTTCTTC. The rearrangement links TRBV11-2 to TRBJ2-1; D not certain. Germline V gene data show CDR1 as SGHAT and CDR2 as FQNNGV. Trimming took off 2 bases at V and 6 bases at J, with 2 bases between the two ends. CDR3 size: 11 residues.

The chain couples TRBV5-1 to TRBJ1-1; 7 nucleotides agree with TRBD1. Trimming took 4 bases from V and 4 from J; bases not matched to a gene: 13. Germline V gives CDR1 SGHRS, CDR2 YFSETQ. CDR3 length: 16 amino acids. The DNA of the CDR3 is TGCGCCAGCAGCCCGACAGGGATCTATACGGTCACTGAAGCTTTCTTT. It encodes CASSPTGIYTVTEAFF.

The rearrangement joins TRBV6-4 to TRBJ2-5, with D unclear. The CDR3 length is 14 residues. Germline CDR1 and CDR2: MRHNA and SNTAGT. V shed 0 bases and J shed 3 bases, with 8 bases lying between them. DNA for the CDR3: TGTGCCAGCAGTGACTCAGGGTTAGAAGAGACCCAGTACTTC. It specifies CASSDSGLEETQYF.

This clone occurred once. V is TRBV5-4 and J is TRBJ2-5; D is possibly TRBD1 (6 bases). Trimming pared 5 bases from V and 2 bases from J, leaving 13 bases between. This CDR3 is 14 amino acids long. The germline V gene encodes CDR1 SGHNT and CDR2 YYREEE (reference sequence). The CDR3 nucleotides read TGTGCCAGCAGACGGCCGGGACAACAAGAGACCCAGTACTTC. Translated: CASRRPGQQETQYF.

The CDR3 spells CASKGIIGGANNEQFF. DNA for the CDR3: TGCGCCAGCAAGGGCATAATCGGGGGCGCAAACAATGAGCAGTTCTTC. The chain joins TRBV4-1 to TRBJ2-1; D may correspond to TRBD1 or TRBD2 (6 bases each). This CDR3 region has 16 residues. Germline lookup yields CDR1 MGHRA and CDR2 YSYEKL. Trimming took 7 bases from V and 5 from J, leaving 21 bases between them.

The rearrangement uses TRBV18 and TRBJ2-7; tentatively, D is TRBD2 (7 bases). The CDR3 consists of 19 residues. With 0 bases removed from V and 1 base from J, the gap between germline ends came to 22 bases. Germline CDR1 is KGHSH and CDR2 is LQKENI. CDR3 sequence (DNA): TGTGCCAGCTCACCACCGGGGGCCAATGTGGGAGGGGGATCCTACGAGCAGTACTTC. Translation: CASSPPGANVGGGSYEQYF.

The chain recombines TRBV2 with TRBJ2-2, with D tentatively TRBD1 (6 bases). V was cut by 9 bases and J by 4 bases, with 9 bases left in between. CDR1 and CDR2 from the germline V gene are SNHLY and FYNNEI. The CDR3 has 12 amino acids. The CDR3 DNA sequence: TGTGCCAGTCAGGGGTCCACCGGGGAGCTGTTTTTT. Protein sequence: CASQGSTGELFF. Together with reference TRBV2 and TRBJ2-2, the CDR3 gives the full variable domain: EPEVTQTPSHQVTQMGQEVILRCVPISNHLYFYWYRQILGQKVEFLVSFYNNEISEKSEIFDDQFSVERPDGSNFTLKIRSTKLEDSAMYFCASQGSTGELFFGEGSRLTVL.

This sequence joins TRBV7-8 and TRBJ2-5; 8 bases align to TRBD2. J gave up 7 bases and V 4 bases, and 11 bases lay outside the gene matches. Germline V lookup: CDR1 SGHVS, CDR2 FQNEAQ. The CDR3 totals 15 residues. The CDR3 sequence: CASSSRTSREGTQYF. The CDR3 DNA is TGTGCCAGCAGCTCCCGGACTAGCCGGGAGGGGACCCAGTACTTC.

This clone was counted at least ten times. CDR3 in amino acids: CASSQAGATGELFF. The CDR3 bases are TGTGCCAGCAGCCAAGCGGGAGCGACCGGGGAGCTGTTTTTT. This rearrangement joins TRBV3-1 (or the pseudogene TRBV3-2) to TRBJ2-2, with D possibly TRBD2 on 6 matching bases. Germline values: CDR1 LGHDT, CDR2 YNNKEL (reference sequence). The CDR3 runs 14 residues. Trimming shortened V by 1 base and J by 5 bases, and 8 bases separated the two germline ends.

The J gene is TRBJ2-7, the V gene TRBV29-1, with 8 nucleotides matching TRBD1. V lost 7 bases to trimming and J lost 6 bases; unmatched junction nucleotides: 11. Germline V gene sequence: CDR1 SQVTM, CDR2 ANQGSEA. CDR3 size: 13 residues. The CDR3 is CSAKDRVHREQYF. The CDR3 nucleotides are TGCAGCGCCAAGGACAGGGTTCATCGCGAGCAGTACTTC.